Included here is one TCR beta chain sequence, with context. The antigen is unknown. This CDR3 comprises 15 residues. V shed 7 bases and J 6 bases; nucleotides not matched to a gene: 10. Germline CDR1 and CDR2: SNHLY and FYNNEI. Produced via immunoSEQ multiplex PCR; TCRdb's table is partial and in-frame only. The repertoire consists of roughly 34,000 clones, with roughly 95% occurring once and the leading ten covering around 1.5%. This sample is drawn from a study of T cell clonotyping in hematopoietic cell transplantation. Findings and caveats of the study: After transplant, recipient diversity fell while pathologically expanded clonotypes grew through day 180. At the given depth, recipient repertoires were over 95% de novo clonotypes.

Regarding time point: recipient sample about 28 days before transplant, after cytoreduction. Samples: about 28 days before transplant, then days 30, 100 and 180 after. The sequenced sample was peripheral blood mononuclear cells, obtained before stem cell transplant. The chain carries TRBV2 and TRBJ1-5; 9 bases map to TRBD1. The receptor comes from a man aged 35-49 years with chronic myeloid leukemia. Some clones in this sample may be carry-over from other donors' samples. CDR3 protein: CASTGDREITQPQHF. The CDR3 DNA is TGTGCCAGCACCGGGGACAGGGAAATTACTCAGCCCCAGCATTTT.